These T cell receptor beta chains were read from a single sample in a study of T cell responses to AZD1222 COVID-19 vaccine. The table came from immunoSEQ multiplex PCR; TCRdb's copy has only in-frame clones and leaves some out. The sample contains 160,000 or so clones, approximately 94% of which appear only once. Material: peripheral blood, obtained 28 days after the second AZD1222 dose. All receptors derive from an adult who received the AZD1222 COVID-19 vaccine. The CDR3 runs from the conserved cysteine through the conserved F or W. The order of the fields is CDR3 DNA, CDR3 protein, clone size, V gene, J gene, D gene. D genes are given only for firm matches. Size is omitted from some rows. Given values are once, few, many or a class for expanded clones.

DNA: TGTGCCAGCAGCGTAGAATCAGGCCACTACAATGAGCAGTTCTTC
CDR3: CASSVESGHYNEQFF
size: .
V: TRBV9
J: TRBJ2-1
D: .

DNA: TGTGCCAGTAGTATACCGGGGGACAGAAGCTCCTACGAGCAGTACTTC
CDR3: CASSIPGDRSSYEQYF
size: .
V: TRBV19
J: TRBJ2-7
D: .

DNA: TGCGCCGCAGGGAAGGGGTCAGAAGCTTTCTTT
CDR3: CAAGKGSEAFF
size: .
V: TRBV23-1
J: TRBJ1-1
D: .

DNA: TGTGCCACCAGTGACCGATACGGCACTGAAGCTTTCTTT
CDR3: CATSDRYGTEAFF
size: .
V: TRBV24-1
J: TRBJ1-1
D: .

DNA: TGTGCCAGCAGTTCCCCCGGGACAAGAGGGACCGGGGAGCTGTTTTTT
CDR3: CASSSPGTRGTGELFF
size: .
V: TRBV28
J: TRBJ2-2
D: .

DNA: TGTGCCAGCAGCCAAGATCGGGGACTGGATACGCAGTATTTT
CDR3: CASSQDRGLDTQYF
size: .
V: TRBV4-2
J: TRBJ2-3
D: .

DNA: TGTGCCAGCAGCTTTCCCACCTACAGGGGAGAAGCTTTCTTT
CDR3: CASSFPTYRGEAFF
size: .
V: TRBV7-3
J: TRBJ1-1
D: TRBD1

DNA: TGTGCCAGCAGTTCCGGGACAGGGTTCTACGAGCAGTACTTC
CDR3: CASSSGTGFYEQYF
size: .
V: TRBV27
J: TRBJ2-7
D: TRBD1

DNA: TGCGCCAGCAGCCAAGATATAGTAGGCAATGAGCAGTTCTTC
CDR3: CASSQDIVGNEQFF
size: .
V: TRBV4-3
J: TRBJ2-1
D: .

DNA: TGTGCCAGCACCCTACGAGATGGTCAGGGGGCAAACACCATATATTTT
CDR3: CASTLRDGQGANTIYF
size: .
V: TRBV18
J: TRBJ1-3
D: TRBD1

DNA: TGTGCCAGCAGCCCTCGGACAGGGCCTGGAAACACCATATATTTT
CDR3: CASSPRTGPGNTIYF
size: .
V: TRBV14
J: TRBJ1-3
D: TRBD1

DNA: TGTGCCACCAGTGAATTCGGGACAGCTGGGGAGACCCAGTACTTC
CDR3: CATSEFGTAGETQYF
size: .
V: TRBV24-1
J: TRBJ2-5
D: TRBD1

DNA: TGTGCCAGCAGCATACTCCAGGATGAGGGGCTTCGGGATAATGAGCAGTTCTTC
CDR3: CASSILQDEGLRDNEQFF
size: .
V: TRBV7-6
J: TRBJ2-1
D: .

DNA: TGTGCCAGCAGTGAATGGCAGGGGGTGTTATACGAGCAGTACTTC
CDR3: CASSEWQGVLYEQYF
size: .
V: TRBV6-1
J: TRBJ2-7
D: TRBD1

DNA: TGTGCCAGCAGTTTATTCTCCGCGGGAGTACCCGGGGAGCTGTTTTTT
CDR3: CASSLFSAGVPGELFF
size: .
V: TRBV27
J: TRBJ2-2
D: TRBD2

DNA: TGTGCCAGCGGGCGAGTCTACGAGCAGTACTTC
CDR3: CASGRVYEQYF
size: .
V: TRBV2
J: TRBJ2-7
D: .

DNA: TGTGCCATCAGTGACACAGGGGCCGGGGAGCTGTTTTTT
CDR3: CAISDTGAGELFF
size: once
V: TRBV10-3
J: TRBJ2-2
D: TRBD1

DNA: TGTGCCAGCTCCCCAGGACAGGGGGACGAGCAGTACTTC
CDR3: CASSPGQGDEQYF
size: .
V: TRBV18
J: TRBJ2-7
D: TRBD1

DNA: TGTGCCTGGAGTGGACAGGGGGCGGCTGGCTACACCTTC
CDR3: CAWSGQGAAGYTF
size: .
V: TRBV30
J: TRBJ1-2
D: TRBD1

DNA: TGTGCCAGCTCCCTGGCGATGGGCGGTGAGCAGTACTTC
CDR3: CASSLAMGGEQYF
size: .
V: TRBV18
J: TRBJ2-7
D: .

DNA: TGTGCCAGCAGCCAAGATGGTCTAGCGGGAACAGATACGCAGTATTTT
CDR3: CASSQDGLAGTDTQYF
size: .
V: TRBV4-2
J: TRBJ2-3
D: TRBD2

DNA: TGTGCCAGCAGTGGACATATGAACACTGAAGCTTTCTTT
CDR3: CASSGHMNTEAFF
size: .
V: TRBV28
J: TRBJ1-1
D: .

DNA: TGTGCCAGCAGAGGACAGGGCCAAGAGACCCAGTACTTC
CDR3: CASRGQGQETQYF
size: .
V: TRBV7-9
J: TRBJ2-5
D: TRBD1

DNA: TGTGCCAGCAGTTACCTTAAAGGTGGCGGGGAGCTGTTTTTT
CDR3: CASSYLKGGGELFF
size: .
V: TRBV6-2/TRBV6-3
J: TRBJ2-2
D: .

DNA: TGTGCCAGCAGCTTAGTAACAGGGGAGTCCTACAATGAGCAGTTCTTC
CDR3: CASSLVTGESYNEQFF
size: .
V: TRBV11-2
J: TRBJ2-1
D: TRBD1

DNA: TGTGCCAGCAGCCGAGGGACTAGCGGGAGCGTAACAGATACGCAGTATTTT
CDR3: CASSRGTSGSVTDTQYF
size: .
V: TRBV5-4
J: TRBJ2-3
D: TRBD2

DNA: TGTGCCAGCAAGGGACAGGGGCTTCGGTATCAGCCCCAGCATTTT
CDR3: CASKGQGLRYQPQHF
size: .
V: TRBV28
J: TRBJ1-5
D: TRBD1

DNA: TGTGCCAGTGCTTCCCTCGGGAAGACAGGGAAAACTGAAGCTTTCTTT
CDR3: CASASLGKTGKTEAFF
size: .
V: TRBV19
J: TRBJ1-1
D: TRBD1

DNA: TGTGCCATCCGACAGGCCTATGGCTACACCTTC
CDR3: CAIRQAYGYTF
size: .
V: TRBV6-6
J: TRBJ1-2
D: .

DNA: TGTGCCAGCAGCTTTGGCAGGGAGGGGAATCAGCCCCAGCATTTT
CDR3: CASSFGREGNQPQHF
size: .
V: TRBV11-2
J: TRBJ1-5
D: .

DNA: TGTGCCAGCAGCTTGGCATCGAGGACAGGCGGAGACTATGGCTACACCTTC
CDR3: CASSLASRTGGDYGYTF
size: .
V: TRBV5-4
J: TRBJ1-2
D: TRBD1

DNA: TGTGCCACCAGCGGGGTGCTGGGAGGCTCCCCGCTCAATCAGCCCCAGCATTTT
CDR3: CATSGVLGGSPLNQPQHF
size: .
V: TRBV15
J: TRBJ1-5
D: .

DNA: TGTGCCAGTAGTATTGACTACACTGAAGCTTTCTTT
CDR3: CASSIDYTEAFF
size: .
V: TRBV19
J: TRBJ1-1
D: .

DNA: TGTGCCAGCAGCTTAGGACCAGAGCAGTTCTTC
CDR3: CASSLGPEQFF
size: .
V: TRBV7-9
J: TRBJ2-1
D: .

DNA: TGTGCCTCCCAGGAGAGACTAGCGGGGCCTAGCTCCTACGAGCAGTACTTC
CDR3: CASQERLAGPSSYEQYF
size: .
V: TRBV2
J: TRBJ2-7
D: TRBD2

DNA: TGCACCAGCAAGGGGGGAGGGCCTCACAATGAGCAGTTCTTC
CDR3: CTSKGGGPHNEQFF
size: .
V: TRBV1
J: TRBJ2-1
D: .

DNA: TGCGCCAGCAGCCCCGGGGCTAGCGGCTACAATGAGCAGTTCTTC
CDR3: CASSPGASGYNEQFF
size: .
V: TRBV5-1
J: TRBJ2-1
D: TRBD2

DNA: TGTGCCAGCAGTGAAGGGGTGCAGAATCAAGAGACCCAGTACTTC
CDR3: CASSEGVQNQETQYF
size: .
V: TRBV2
J: TRBJ2-5
D: .

DNA: TGTGCCAGCAGTTTAGGGTATGGCTACACCTTC
CDR3: CASSLGYGYTF
size: .
V: TRBV12-3/TRBV12-4
J: TRBJ1-2
D: .

DNA: TGTGCCAGCAGTTACTCCCAGTCTTATAATTCACCCCTCCACTTT
CDR3: CASSYSQSYNSPLHF
size: .
V: TRBV6-5
J: TRBJ1-6
D: .

DNA: TGTGCCACCAGCAGAGACAGGGGGCGCATGGCCAATGAGCAGTTCTTC
CDR3: CATSRDRGRMANEQFF
size: .
V: TRBV15
J: TRBJ2-1
D: TRBD1

DNA: TGTGCCAGCAGCTTTTTGCCCTACAATGAGCAGTTCTTC
CDR3: CASSFLPYNEQFF
size: .
V: TRBV11-1
J: TRBJ2-1
D: .

DNA: TGTGCCGTAGGGATCGGCGTACTGAGCAACGAGCAGTACTTC
CDR3: CAVGIGVLSNEQYF
size: .
V: TRBV30
J: TRBJ2-7
D: .

DNA: TGTGCCAGCAGCTTAGATCGCCTGGGTGTGGACAATGAGCAGTTCTTC
CDR3: CASSLDRLGVDNEQFF
size: .
V: TRBV7-9
J: TRBJ2-1
D: .

DNA: TGCAGTGCGAAGCGGGAGTACGAGCAGTACTTC
CDR3: CSAKREYEQYF
size: once
V: TRBV20-1
J: TRBJ2-7
D: TRBD2

DNA: TGTGCCAGCAGCCCACGATATTTCGACTATGGCTACACCTTC
CDR3: CASSPRYFDYGYTF
size: .
V: TRBV14
J: TRBJ1-2
D: .

DNA: TGTGCCAGCAGCAGACTGACTAGCGGTTCGGGGGAGCAGTACTTC
CDR3: CASSRLTSGSGEQYF
size: .
V: TRBV7-8
J: TRBJ2-7
D: TRBD2

DNA: TGCGCCAGCAGCACCGGGGGCGAGCAGTACTTC
CDR3: CASSTGGEQYF
size: once
V: TRBV5-1
J: TRBJ2-7
D: .

DNA: TGCGCCAGCAGCTTGTCGGCGGGAGGGCCAGAGACCCAGTACTTC
CDR3: CASSLSAGGPETQYF
size: .
V: TRBV5-1
J: TRBJ2-5
D: TRBD2

DNA: TGCGCCAGCAGCTTGCACGGACTAGCGGAAGACGAGCAGTACTTC
CDR3: CASSLHGLAEDEQYF
size: once
V: TRBV5-1
J: TRBJ2-7
D: TRBD2

DNA: TGTGCCAGCAGCTTAATGGGGACAGGGTCACCCCTCCACTTT
CDR3: CASSLMGTGSPLHF
size: .
V: TRBV7-9
J: TRBJ1-6
D: TRBD1

DNA: TGCGCCAGCAGCTTGGGACAGGGGAGAACCGGCTACACCTTC
CDR3: CASSLGQGRTGYTF
size: few
V: TRBV5-1
J: TRBJ1-2
D: TRBD1

DNA: TGTGCCAGCAGTTTTACACAGGGACGGTACGAGCAGTACTTC
CDR3: CASSFTQGRYEQYF
size: .
V: TRBV7-2
J: TRBJ2-7
D: .

DNA: TGTGCCAGCAGCGTAGAAGTGGGGGGAAGAGAGCAGTACTTC
CDR3: CASSVEVGGREQYF
size: .
V: TRBV9
J: TRBJ2-7
D: .